The 28 T cell receptor beta chains below were found in one sample sequenced in a study of cytomegalovirus exposure and HLA in healthy donors. The PCR made use of 60 Vbeta and 13 Jbeta primers. Sequencing was performed with immunoSEQ multiplex PCR; in TCRdb, only in-frame clones are kept and a portion is missing. The sample has around 88,000 clones; 78% are singletons. The sequenced sample consisted of PBMCs. These receptors were obtained from a middle-aged woman in good health and CMV-seropositive.

The chain carries TRBV9 and TRBJ2-7; TRBD1 matches at 9 bases. Germline lookup yields CDR1 SGDLS and CDR2 YYNGEE. The CDR3 extends over 15 amino acids. Germline trimming cut 0 bases from V and 2 bases from J; bases unmatched to any gene: 3. The CDR3 region is CASSVGDRVTYEQYF. Written as DNA, the CDR3 is TGTGCCAGCAGCGTAGGGGACAGGGTCACCTACGAGCAGTACTTC.

V gene TRBV30 combines with J gene TRBJ1-1; 7 nucleotides agree with TRBD1. The junction had 6 bases not matched to a gene; V was cut back by 1 base and J by 10 bases. The CDR3 spans 12 residues. Germline CDR1 is GTSNPN and CDR2 is SVGIG (reference sequence). The CDR3 DNA reads as TGTGCCTGGAGTGCACAGGGGAGGAGAGCTTTCTTT. It translates to CAWSAQGRRAFF.

This chain connects TRBV5-1 to TRBJ2-7; D gene uncertain. The V gene's germline CDR1 is SGHRS and CDR2 YFSETQ. V lost 1 base and J 3 bases, leaving 8 bases between the germline ends. The CDR3 runs to 13 residues. The CDR3 DNA is TGCGCCAGCAGCTTGCCCAGGAACTACGAGCAGTACTTC. Protein sequence: CASSLPRNYEQYF.

The chain carries TRBV5-1 and TRBJ2-5; possibly TRBD2 for D (6 bases). The DNA end lines up better with TRBJ2-7; the J call may be wrong. The CDR3 covers 15 residues. Germline V gene data show CDR1 as SGHRS and CDR2 as YFSETQ. CDR3 region: CASSPGGDQAYEQYF. The CDR3 region has the DNA TGCGCCAGCAGCCCCGGAGGGGACCAGGCCTACGAGCAGTACTTC.

There are a few counts of this clone. The V gene is TRBV18, the J gene TRBJ2-1; 9 bases align to TRBD2. The CDR3 extends over 16 amino acids. V was pared by 7 bases and J by 8 bases, with 15 bases of the junction left unmatched. Germline CDR1 KGHSH, CDR2 LQKENI. Here the CDR3 reads CASFTTLLAGKHEQFF. The CDR3 DNA sequence: TGTGCCAGCTTCACCACGTTGCTAGCGGGAAAACATGAGCAGTTCTTC.

The rearrangement links TRBV5-1 to TRBJ2-3, with a tentative D call TRBD1 (5 bases). Per the germline V gene, CDR1 is SGHRS and CDR2 is YFSETQ. The CDR3 sequence is 13 residues long. The V end was cut by 4 bases, the J end by 2 bases, with 8 bases between. CDR3 loop: CASSKGFTDTQYF. Written as DNA, the CDR3 is TGCGCCAGCAGCAAGGGGTTCACAGATACGCAGTATTTT. Full variable domain (rest looked up from reference TRBV5-1 and TRBJ2-3): KAGVTQTPRYLIKTRGQQVTLSCSPISGHRSVSWYQQTPGQGLQFLFEYFSETQRNKGNFPGRFSGRQFSNSRSEMNVSTLELGDSALYLCASSKGFTDTQYFGPGTRLTVL.

This chain links TRBV19 with TRBJ1-1; D ambiguous. Trimming left V 2 bases short and J 1 base short, with 8 bases between. Germline V gene sequence: CDR1 LNHDA, CDR2 SQIVND (reference sequence). The CDR3 has 14 amino acids. The CDR3 sequence is CASSITGRNTEAFF. CDR3 nucleotides: TGTGCCAGTAGTATAACGGGGAGGAACACTGAAGCTTTCTTT.

The V and J genes are TRBV5-1 and TRBJ2-5; tentatively, D is TRBD2 (5 bases). The germline V and J ends were trimmed by 6 bases and 3 bases, with 15 bases remaining between them. Germline V gene sequence: CDR1 SGHRS, CDR2 YFSETQ. This CDR3 is 14 amino acids long. Written as DNA, the CDR3 is TGCGCCAGCACCTCGGCGGGTAGCGAAGAGACCCAGTACTTC. It specifies CASTSAGSEETQYF.

The chain carries TRBV9 and TRBJ1-2, with D unresolved. This CDR3 has 13 amino acids. CDR1 is SGDLS and CDR2 is YYNGEE in the germline V gene. The V end was cut by 2 bases, the J end by 1 base, with 6 bases between. The CDR3 sequence: CASSVGSNYGYTF. The CDR3 region has the DNA TGTGCCAGCAGCGTCGGGAGTAACTATGGCTACACCTTC.

The chain is built from TRBV5-1 and TRBJ2-2, with 11 positions matching TRBD2. The junction had 9 bases not matched to a gene; V was cut back by 4 bases and J by 7 bases. CDR1 and CDR2 (germline): SGHRS, YFSETQ. The CDR3 is 16 residues long. CDR3 in DNA: TGCGCCAGCAGCCCTACTAGCGGGAGTTTGGTCGGGGAGCTGTTTTTT. This codes for CASSPTSGSLVGELFF.

By share, this clone counts as medium-sized. The J gene is TRBJ2-5, the V gene TRBV10-2; TRBD2 matches 7 bases. The CDR3 covers 16 residues. Germline V gives CDR1 WSHSY, CDR2 SAAADI. V lost 6 bases, J lost 2 bases, and 12 bases stayed unmatched. DNA for the CDR3: TGCGCCAGCAGCGGGGGGTCGTTAGGGAGACAAGAGACCCAGTACTTC. It translates to CASSGGSLGRQETQYF.

The V gene is TRBV15, the J gene TRBJ2-1; no clear D gene. Trimming took off 3 bases at V and 3 bases at J, with 18 bases between the two ends. The CDR3 has 17 amino acids. The germline V gene has CDR1 LNHNV and CDR2 YYDKDF (reference sequence). The CDR3 region is CATSRSAWNLVYNEQFF. CDR3 DNA sequence: TGTGCCACCAGCAGGTCGGCCTGGAACCTAGTCTACAATGAGCAGTTCTTC. Combining the CDR3 with reference TRBV15 and TRBJ2-1 gives the whole variable domain DAMVIQNPRYQVTQFGKPVTLSCSQTLNHNVMYWYQQKSSQAPKLLFHYYDKDFNNEADTPDNFQSRRPNTSFCFLDIRSPGLGDTAMYLCATSRSAWNLVYNEQFFGPGTRLTVL.

About this clone itself: This sample includes further DNA sequences coding for the same CDR3. The chain uses TRBV11-2 and TRBJ2-2; TRBD2 aligns across 9 bases. This CDR3 has 14 amino acids. Germline values: CDR1 SGHAT, CDR2 FQNNGV. The V segment lost 0 bases and the J segment 13 bases; nucleotides outside the gene matches: 6. The CDR3 spells CASSLDKGGRVLFF. CDR3 nucleotides: TGTGCCAGCAGCTTAGATAAGGGCGGGAGGGTGCTGTTTTTT. Drawing the rest from reference TRBV11-2 and TRBJ2-2, the complete variable domain is EAGVAQSPRYKIIEKRQSVAFWCNPISGHATLYWYQQILGQGPKLLIQFQNNGVVDDSQLPKDRFSAERLKGVDSTLKIQPAKLEDSAVYLCASSLDKGGRVLFFGEGSRLTVL.

This clone was found once. This rearrangement joins TRBV5-1 to TRBJ2-3, with D unresolved. The CDR3 is 14 amino acids. CDR1 and CDR2 from the germline V gene are SGHRS and YFSETQ. With 0 bases removed from V and 3 bases from J, the gap between germline ends came to 8 bases. The chain's CDR3 is CASSLAAGTDTQYF. The CDR3 nucleotides are TGCGCCAGCAGCTTGGCCGCCGGGACAGATACGCAGTATTTT.

The chain employs TRBV28 and TRBJ1-5; 8 positions agree with TRBD1. Trimming cost V 2 bases and J 2 bases; bases outside gene matches: 5. The CDR3 extends over 16 amino acids. Germline V gene data show CDR1 as MDHEN and CDR2 as SYDVKM. CDR3 loop: CASSLRGQGGNQPQHF. The CDR3 nucleotides are TGTGCCAGCAGTTTAAGAGGACAGGGTGGCAATCAGCCCCAGCATTTT.

On this clone: One end of the junction does not line up with germline, which may come from a read error. The V gene is TRBV18, the J gene TRBJ1-4; D ambiguous. Germline V gene sequence: CDR1 KGHSH, CDR2 LQKENI. The CDR3 loop spans 15 amino acids. CDR3 sequence reads: CASSPQSGDNDKLFF. Here the CDR3 DNA reads TGTGCCAGCTCACCACAGTCCGGAGATAATGACAAACTGTTTTTT.

V is TRBV5-4 and J is TRBJ2-1; D may be TRBD2 (6 bases). The V end lost 0 bases, the J end lost 3 bases, and 13 bases lay between the germline ends. This CDR3 spans 16 amino acids. Germline lookup yields CDR1 SGHNT and CDR2 YYREEE (reference sequence). The CDR3 DNA follows: TGTGCCAGCAGCTTGGTTGTGGGTAGCGGCTACAATGAGCAGTTCTTC. Amino acid sequence: CASSLVVGSGYNEQFF.

The genes are TRBV9 and TRBJ2-1; 10 nucleotides align to TRBD2. Unmatched junction bases numbered 8, after V lost 4 bases and J lost 7 bases. CDR3 length: 15 residues. Germline V gene lookup returns CDR1 SGDLS and CDR2 YYNGEE. The CDR3 coding sequence is TGTGCCAGCAGCACTCAGCGGGAGGGGAGGAATGAGCAGTTCTTC. This gives the protein CASSTQREGRNEQFF. The full variable domain, in which reference TRBV9 and TRBJ2-1 provide the parts outside the CDR3, is DSGVTQTPKHLITATGQRVTLRCSPRSGDLSVYWYQQSLDQGLQFLIQYYNGEERAKGNILERFSAQQFPDLHSELNLSSLELGDSALYFCASSTQREGRNEQFFGPGTRLTVL.

This clone was seen just once. The rearrangement links TRBV28 to TRBJ2-7; possibly TRBD1 for D (6 bases). The length of the CDR3 is 14 residues. Germline-derived CDR1 and CDR2 are MDHEN and SYDVKM. V was pared by 5 bases and J by 6 bases, with 17 bases between. The CDR3, as DNA: TGTGCCAGCAGTACCTACAGGGCACTCGGCGAGCAGTACTTC. Encoded protein: CASSTYRALGEQYF.

The chain uses TRBV28 and TRBJ2-1; 8 bases align to TRBD2. The germline gives CDR1 MDHEN, CDR2 SYDVKM. The CDR3 sequence is 17 residues long. J lost 1 base, V lost 2 bases, and 7 bases had no gene match. Written as DNA, the CDR3 is TGTGCCAGCAGTTTAAATCCGGGACTAGGGTCCTACAATGAGCAGTTCTTC. This sequence encodes CASSLNPGLGSYNEQFF.

J is TRBJ2-1 and V is TRBV14; 7 nucleotides agree with TRBD2. Trimming removed 4 bases from V and 0 bases from J; junction bases left unmatched: 6. Germline-derived CDR1 and CDR2 are SGHDN and FVKESK. This CDR3 comprises 16 residues. DNA of the CDR3: TGTGCCAGCAGCCCCTTAGCGGGTGGCTCCTACAATGAGCAGTTCTTC. Translation gives CASSPLAGGSYNEQFF.

The genes are TRBV7-9 and TRBJ2-1, with TRBD2 matching 9 bases. The CDR3 runs 16 residues. V trimming: 1 base; J trimming: 7 bases; junction bases outside the gene matches: 8. Germline CDR1 reads SEHNR; CDR2 reads FQNEAQ (reference sequence). The CDR3 spells CASSLEALAGINEQFF. In DNA, the CDR3 is TGTGCCAGCAGCTTAGAGGCTCTAGCGGGAATTAATGAGCAGTTCTTC.

This chain uses TRBV30 with TRBJ2-3; a possible D gene is TRBD2 (5 bases). The CDR3 has 15 residues. Germline values: CDR1 GTSNPN, CDR2 SVGIG (reference sequence). The V and J ends lost 5 bases and 0 bases respectively, with 15 bases between them. In DNA form, the CDR3 reads TGTGCCTGGTTACCAAAGCGGTACAGCACAGATACGCAGTATTTT. This translates into CAWLPKRYSTDTQYF. The whole variable domain, remainder taken from reference TRBV30 and TRBJ2-3, is SQTIHQWPATLVQPVGSPLSLECTVEGTSNPNLYWYRQAAGRGLQLLFYSVGIGQISSEVPQNLSASRPQDRQFILSSKKLLLSDSGFYLCAWLPKRYSTDTQYFGPGTRLTVL.

The genes are TRBV7-9 and TRBJ1-2, with TRBD1 as a possible D gene (6 bases). The CDR3 is 15 residues long. The V gene's germline CDR1 is SEHNR and CDR2 FQNEAQ (reference sequence). Trimming took 4 bases from V and 5 from J, leaving 17 bases between them. The CDR3 sequence: CASSSSEGTSYGYTF. The DNA of the CDR3 is TGTGCCAGCAGCTCCTCCGAAGGGACATCATATGGCTACACCTTC. Full variable domain (rest looked up from reference TRBV7-9 and TRBJ1-2): DTGVSQNPRHKITKRGQNVTFRCDPISEHNRLYWYRQTLGQGPEFLTYFQNEAQLEKSRLLSDRFSAERPKGSFSTLEIQRTEQGDSAMYLCASSSSEGTSYGYTFGSGTRLTVV.

This rearrangement joins TRBV4-2 to TRBJ2-7, with 11 bases matching TRBD2. CDR3 size: 16 residues. V shed 0 bases and J 7 bases; nucleotides not matched to a gene: 8. Germline CDR1 is LGHNA and CDR2 is YNFKEQ. CDR3 amino acids: CASSQEVAGGPGEQYF. DNA of the CDR3: TGTGCCAGCAGCCAAGAGGTAGCGGGAGGGCCGGGGGAGCAGTACTTC.

The CDR3 here is CASSTGLSGNTIYF. CDR3 coding DNA: TGTGCCAGCAGCACCGGACTCTCTGGAAACACCATATATTTT. The chain couples TRBV11-3 to TRBJ1-3, with D hard to call. CDR1 and CDR2 (germline): SGHNT, YENEEA. This CDR3 spans 14 amino acids. With 5 bases removed from V and 0 bases from J, the gap between germline ends came to 8 bases.

The chain is built from TRBV2 and TRBJ1-2; D gene uncertain. CDR1 SNHLY and CDR2 FYNNEI come from the germline V gene. V dropped 6 bases and J dropped 4 bases, with 9 bases sitting between them. The CDR3 length is 12 residues. The CDR3, as DNA: TGTGCCAGCAGGTCTTCACTCTATGGCTACACCTTC. Translated: CASRSSLYGYTF.

This rearrangement joins TRBV5-6 to TRBJ1-1, with 7 bases identical to TRBD1. The V gene's germline CDR1 is SGHDT and CDR2 YYEEEE. The CDR3 is made up of 16 amino acids. The V gene end was trimmed by 2 bases and the J gene end by 1 base; junction bases not matched to a gene: 8. In nucleotides, the CDR3 is TGTGCCAGCAGCTTTGTTTCCGGGACAGCGAACACTGAAGCTTTCTTT. Translating it yields CASSFVSGTANTEAFF.